The 10 T cell receptor beta chains given below trace back to one sample, sequenced in a study of T cells in Graves' hyperthyroidism and ophthalmopathy. Researchers took RNA transcripts and amplified the TCR beta CDR3 regions from them. A first-round RT-PCR of the TCR CDR3 used the HTBI primer set. From the multiplex PCR reads, TCRdb called clonotypes with MiXCR, one entry per CDR3 protein. The repertoire holds 250,000 to 400,000 distinct CDR3 sequences, with approximately 13% as singletons. What was sequenced was blood. The receptor set was obtained from a woman between 40 and 55 years old with Graves' ophthalmopathy.

This clonotype was detected a few times. V usage is TRBV7-8 and J usage is TRBJ2-1; 9 bases fit TRBD2. Unmatched junction bases numbered 12, after V lost 0 bases and J lost 0 bases. Germline CDR1 reads SGHVS; CDR2 reads FQNEAQ. The CDR3 covers 20 residues. CDR3: CASSLALLSGGPSSYNEQFF. CDR3 sequence (DNA): TGTGCCAGCAGCTTAGCGCTATTGAGCGGGGGGCCGAGCTCCTACAATGAGCAGTTCTTC.

This clonotype appeared many times. The genes are TRBV11-2 and TRBJ2-1, with D possibly TRBD1 on 5 matching bases. CDR1 SGHAT and CDR2 FQNNGV come from the germline V gene. V was pared by 2 bases and J by 1 base, with 12 bases between. This CDR3 comprises 16 residues. The CDR3 region is CASSLTTALSYNEQFF. CDR3 coding DNA: TGTGCCAGCAGCTTAACGACAGCTTTGTCCTACAATGAGCAGTTCTTC.

This clonotype was found many times. The CDR3 spells CASSFAGSEAFF. In DNA form, the CDR3 reads TGTGCCAGCAGTTTTGCAGGGTCTGAAGCTTTCTTT. The chain uses TRBV12-3 or TRBV12-4 and TRBJ1-1; D may be TRBD1 (5 bases). The CDR3 runs to 12 residues. The germline V and J ends were trimmed by 3 bases and 6 bases, with 8 bases remaining between them.

In the case of this clonotype: This may be a read error, as it is one base from a much larger clone. The rearrangement uses TRBV11-2 and TRBJ2-3; D may be TRBD1 (6 bases). From germline, CDR1 is SGHAT and CDR2 FQNNGV. The CDR3 totals 15 residues. The chain's CDR3 is CASSLGLQGTDTQNF. The CDR3 nucleotides are TGTGCCAGCAGCTTAGGTCTACAGGGAACAGATACGCAGAATTTT.

This rearrangement joins TRBV6-4 to TRBJ2-3; D not certain. The V and J ends lost 0 bases and 6 bases respectively, with 1 base between them. CDR1 is MRHNA and CDR2 is SNTAGT in the germline V gene. CDR3 length: 11 residues. CDR3 amino acids: CASSDSDTQYF. CDR3 DNA: TGTGCCAGCAGTGACTCGGATACGCAGTATTTT.

This sequence joins TRBV11-2 and TRBJ2-7, with D perhaps being TRBD1 or TRBD2 (5 bases each). Deletions cut 6 bases from V and 2 bases from J, with 17 bases between. Germline V gene sequence: CDR1 SGHAT, CDR2 FQNNGV. The CDR3 has 15 residues. The CDR3, as DNA: TGTGCCAGCAGTTATACGAGGGGCAGAACCTACGAGCAGTACTTC. Protein sequence: CASSYTRGRTYEQYF.

The chain employs TRBV25-1 and TRBJ2-5; 8 nucleotides align to TRBD2. Germline-derived CDR1 and CDR2 are MGHDK and SYGVNS. Trimming took 2 bases from V and 0 from J; bases not matched to a gene: 5. This CDR3 comprises 16 residues. The chain's CDR3 is CASSERGGWYQETQYF. The CDR3 DNA sequence: TGTGCCAGCAGTGAACGGGGGGGTTGGTACCAAGAGACCCAGTACTTC.

CDR3 bases: TGCGCCAGCAGCTACACTAGCGGATACAATGAGCAGTTCTTC. This gives the protein CASSYTSGYNEQFF. V is TRBV5-1 and J is TRBJ2-1; TRBD2 agrees at 8 bases. Germline lookup yields CDR1 SGHRS and CDR2 YFSETQ. The CDR3 is made up of 14 amino acids. After removal of 3 bases from V and 4 bases from J, the junction contained 3 bases not matched to a gene.

This clonotype has a count of ten or more. The chain combines TRBV12-3 or TRBV12-4 with TRBJ2-2; TRBD2 matches 7 bases. The CDR3 loop spans 14 amino acids. The V gene end was trimmed by 2 bases and the J gene end by 7 bases; junction bases not matched to a gene: 4. The CDR3 DNA sequence: TGTGCCAGCAGTTTAAGGGAGGGGATCGGGGAGCTGTTTTTT. Translated: CASSLREGIGELFF.

In this sample, this clonotype turned up many times. The chain links TRBV6-1 to TRBJ1-2, with D tentatively TRBD1 (6 bases). The CDR3 is made up of 15 amino acids. CDR1 and CDR2 from the germline V gene are MNHNS and SASEGT. Deletions cut 5 bases from V and 3 bases from J, with 16 bases between. Here the CDR3 DNA reads TGTGCCAGCAGTCTTCGAAGGCAGGGGCACTATGGCTACACCTTC. Translating it yields CASSLRRQGHYGYTF.